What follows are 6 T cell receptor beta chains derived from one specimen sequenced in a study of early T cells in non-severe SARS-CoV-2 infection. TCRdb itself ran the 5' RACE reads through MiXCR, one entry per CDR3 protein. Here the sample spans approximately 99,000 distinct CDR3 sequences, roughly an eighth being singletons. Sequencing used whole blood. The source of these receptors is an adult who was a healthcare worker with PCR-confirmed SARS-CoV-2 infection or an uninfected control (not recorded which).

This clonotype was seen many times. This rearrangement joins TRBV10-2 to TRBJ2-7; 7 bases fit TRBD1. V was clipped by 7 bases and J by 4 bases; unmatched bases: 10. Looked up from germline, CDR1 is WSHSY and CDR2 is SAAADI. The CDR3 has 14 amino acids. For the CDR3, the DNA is TGCGCCAGCACCGAGAGAGGGGGCGGATACGAGCAGTACTTC. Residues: CASTERGGGYEQYF.

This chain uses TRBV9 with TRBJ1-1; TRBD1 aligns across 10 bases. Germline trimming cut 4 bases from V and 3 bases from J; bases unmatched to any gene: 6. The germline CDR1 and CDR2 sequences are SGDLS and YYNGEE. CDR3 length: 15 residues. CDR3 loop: CASSLRTGGDTEAFF. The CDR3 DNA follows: TGTGCCAGCAGCCTACGGACAGGGGGGGACACTGAAGCTTTCTTT. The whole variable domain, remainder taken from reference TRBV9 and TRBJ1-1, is DSGVTQTPKHLITATGQRVTLRCSPRSGDLSVYWYQQSLDQGLQFLIQYYNGEERAKGNILERFSAQQFPDLHSELNLSSLELGDSALYFCASSLRTGGDTEAFFGQGTRLTVV.

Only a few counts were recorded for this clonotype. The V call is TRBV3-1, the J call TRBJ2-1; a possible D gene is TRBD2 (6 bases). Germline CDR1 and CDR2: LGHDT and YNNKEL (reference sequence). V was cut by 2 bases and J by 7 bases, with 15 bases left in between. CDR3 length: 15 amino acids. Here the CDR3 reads CASSQPGLLRNEQFF. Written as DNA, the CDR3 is TGTGCCAGCAGCCAACCGGGACTCCTCCGAAATGAGCAGTTCTTC.

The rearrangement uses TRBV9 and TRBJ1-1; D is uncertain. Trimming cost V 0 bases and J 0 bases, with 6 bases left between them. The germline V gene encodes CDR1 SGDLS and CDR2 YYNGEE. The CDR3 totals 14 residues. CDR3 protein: CASSVGILNTEAFF. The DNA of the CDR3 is TGTGCCAGCAGCGTAGGCATTTTGAACACTGAAGCTTTCTTT.

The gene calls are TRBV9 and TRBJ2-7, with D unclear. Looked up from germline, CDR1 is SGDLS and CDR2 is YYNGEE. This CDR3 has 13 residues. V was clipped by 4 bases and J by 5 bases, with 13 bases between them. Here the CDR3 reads CASSWLGFDEQYF. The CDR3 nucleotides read TGTGCCAGCAGCTGGCTCGGGTTCGACGAGCAGTACTTC. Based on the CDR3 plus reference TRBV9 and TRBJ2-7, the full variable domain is DSGVTQTPKHLITATGQRVTLRCSPRSGDLSVYWYQQSLDQGLQFLIQYYNGEERAKGNILERFSAQQFPDLHSELNLSSLELGDSALYFCASSWLGFDEQYFGPGTRLTVT.

For the CDR3, the DNA is TGCAGCGTTGGGGTGACAGGGCTCCACGAGCAGTACTTC. Protein product: CSVGVTGLHEQYF. The rearrangement joins TRBV29-1 to TRBJ2-7; 7 bases match TRBD1. This CDR3 has 13 amino acids. CDR1 is SQVTM, CDR2 ANQGSEA, per germline. V lost 4 bases to trimming and J lost 5 bases; unmatched junction nucleotides: 8.